Shown below are 10 T cell receptor beta chains from a single sample sequenced in a study of siplizumab effects on memory and regulatory T cells. Data came from immunoSEQ multiplex PCR; TCRdb stores just in-frame clones and leaves some out. The table records tens of thousands of clones, more than 80% of them present only once. Sequencing was done on a sample of CD8+ T cells sorted from blood. The origin of the receptors is a human donor in good health.

This chain connects TRBV19 to TRBJ1-3, with TRBD1 as a possible D gene (6 bases). Germline loops: CDR1 LNHDA, CDR2 SQIVND (reference sequence). This CDR3 spans 12 amino acids. V shed 6 bases and J shed 4 bases, with 7 bases lying between them. Here the CDR3 DNA reads TGTGCCAGTAGGGACAGAGGAAACACCATATATTTT. It encodes CASRDRGNTIYF. Based on the CDR3 plus reference TRBV19 and TRBJ1-3, the full variable domain is DGGITQSPKYLFRKEGQNVTLSCEQNLNHDAMYWYRQDPGQGLRLIYYSQIVNDFQKGDIAEGYSVSREKKESFPLTVTSAQKNPTAFYLCASRDRGNTIYFGEGSWLTVV.

The chain uses TRBV6-5 and TRBJ2-7, with D unclear. CDR3 size: 14 residues. The V gene's germline CDR1 is MNHEY and CDR2 SVGAGI. Trimming cost V 4 bases and J 0 bases, with 10 bases left between them. CDR3 loop: CASSFQATSYEQYF. The CDR3 coding sequence is TGTGCCAGCAGTTTTCAGGCAACCTCCTACGAGCAGTACTTC.

This sequence joins TRBV9 and TRBJ2-7; D is undetermined. This CDR3 is 12 amino acids long. Per germline, CDR1 SGDLS and CDR2 YYNGEE. V lost 0 bases and J 0 bases, leaving 1 base between the germline ends. CDR3 amino acids: CASSVDSYEQYF. The CDR3 DNA follows: TGTGCCAGCAGCGTAGACTCCTACGAGCAGTACTTC.

The chain is built from TRBV19 and TRBJ2-7, with 7 bases fitting TRBD1. The CDR3 extends over 13 amino acids. Per germline, CDR1 LNHDA and CDR2 SQIVND (reference sequence). J was trimmed by 3 bases and V by 4 bases; bases with no gene match: 3. DNA of the CDR3: TGTGCCAGTAGTAAGACAGGGTACTACGAGCAGTACTTC. This translates into CASSKTGYYEQYF. Supplemented by reference TRBV19 and TRBJ2-7, the full variable domain reads DGGITQSPKYLFRKEGQNVTLSCEQNLNHDAMYWYRQDPGQGLRLIYYSQIVNDFQKGDIAEGYSVSREKKESFPLTVTSAQKNPTAFYLCASSKTGYYEQYFGPGTRLTVT.

This clone has just a few counts. This CDR3 is also generated by other DNA sequences in the sample. This chain uses TRBV7-9 with TRBJ1-1; D is unresolved. Trimming took off 5 bases at V and 3 bases at J, with 10 bases between the two ends. Per germline, CDR1 SEHNR and CDR2 FQNEAQ (reference sequence). The CDR3 runs 13 residues. The CDR3: CASSPPADTEAFF. The CDR3 coding sequence is TGTGCCAGCAGCCCCCCAGCGGACACTGAAGCTTTCTTT.

CDR3 sequence reads: CSARTYTEAFF. In DNA, the CDR3 is TGCAGCGCTAGGACGTACACTGAAGCTTTCTTT. The rearrangement links TRBV29-1 to TRBJ1-1; no firm D call. CDR3 size: 11 residues. Germline values: CDR1 SQVTM, CDR2 ANQGSEA. Trimming cost V 7 bases and J 3 bases, with 9 bases left between them.

The rearrangement uses TRBV13 and TRBJ1-1; D may be TRBD1 (5 bases). Germline CDR1 and CDR2: PRHDT and FYEKMQ (reference sequence). Trimming cost V 3 bases and J 0 bases, with 8 bases left between them. The CDR3 runs to 14 residues. As DNA, the CDR3 is TGTGCCAGCAGCTTGGGGGGAATGAACACTGAAGCTTTCTTT. It is translated as CASSLGGMNTEAFF.

V gene TRBV5-4 combines with J gene TRBJ2-5; tentatively, D is TRBD2 (5 bases). The CDR3 is made up of 15 amino acids. Trimming stripped 2 bases from V and 0 bases from J, with 11 bases between. Germline CDR1 reads SGHNT; CDR2 reads YYREEE (reference sequence). This CDR3 reads CASSLTAAYQETQYF. Here the CDR3 DNA reads TGTGCCAGCAGCTTAACAGCGGCCTACCAAGAGACCCAGTACTTC.

CDR3 DNA sequence: TGTGCCAGCAGCCAATCATACGAGGATGGCTACACCTTC. Translation gives CASSQSYEDGYTF. The J gene is TRBJ1-2, the V gene TRBV16; no firm D call. The germline gives CDR1 KGHSY, CDR2 FQNENV. Trimming removed 0 bases from V and 6 bases from J, with 8 bases in between. The CDR3 runs 13 residues.

The CDR3 coding sequence is TGCGCCAGCAGCAGTACCGGGTCGCAAGAGACCCAGTACTTC. Amino acids: CASSSTGSQETQYF. This rearrangement joins TRBV5-1 to TRBJ2-5, with D unresolved. There are 14 residues in the CDR3. Per the germline V gene, CDR1 is SGHRS and CDR2 is YFSETQ. Deletions cut 4 bases from V and 2 bases from J, with 12 bases between.